This is a list of T cell receptor beta chains from one sample in a study of blood T cells in healthy people across ages. MiXCR, applied by TCRdb to the 5' RACE reads, yields one record per CDR3 protein. The sample contains about 570,000 distinct CDR3 sequences, roughly a quarter of which appear only once. In addition, the sample was reused for a study of T cells of mothers and their children.

The source material was blood. Receptor source: a boy between 2 and 10 years old in good health. The CDR3 runs from the conserved cysteine through the conserved F or W. The D gene is left open where the match is weak. The size of a clone is reported for some rows only, either as once, few or many, or as a class for expanded clones.

clone_size: -; v_call: TRBV7-9; j_call: TRBJ2-1; d_call: -; cdr3_aa: CASSLLGRSANNEQFF; cdr3_nt: TGTGCCAGCAGCTTACTGGGAAGGTCGGCTAACAATGAGCAGTTCTTC
clone_size: few; v_call: TRBV20-1; j_call: TRBJ2-5; d_call: -; cdr3_aa: CSASGTFQETQYF; cdr3_nt: TGCAGTGCCTCCGGGACTTTCCAAGAGACCCAGTACTTC
clone_size: many; v_call: TRBV29-1; j_call: TRBJ2-5; d_call: TRBD2; cdr3_aa: CSATSIQETQYF; cdr3_nt: TGCAGCGCGACTAGCATCCAAGAGACCCAGTACTTC
clone_size: -; v_call: TRBV9; j_call: TRBJ2-5; d_call: -; cdr3_aa: CASSVGPAGVWETQYF; cdr3_nt: TGTGCCAGCAGCGTAGGTCCAGCGGGTGTGTGGGAGACCCAGTACTTC
clone_size: -; v_call: TRBV2; j_call: TRBJ1-5; d_call: -; cdr3_aa: CASSEAGATTDTQHF; cdr3_nt: TGTGCCAGCAGTGAAGCTGGGGCCACCACAGATACGCAGCATTTT
clone_size: few; v_call: TRBV11-2; j_call: TRBJ2-5; d_call: TRBD2; cdr3_aa: CPSTKTLAGLKETQYF; cdr3_nt: TGTCCCAGCACCAAGACCCTAGCGGGGCTTAAAGAGACCCAGTACTTC
clone_size: few; v_call: TRBV6-6; j_call: TRBJ2-1; d_call: -; cdr3_aa: CASSYGQGGNEQFF; cdr3_nt: TGTGCCAGCAGTTACGGTCAGGGTGGAAATGAGCAGTTCTTC
clone_size: -; v_call: TRBV10-3; j_call: TRBJ2-1; d_call: TRBD1; cdr3_aa: CAIARQGANNEQFF; cdr3_nt: TGTGCCATCGCCCGACAGGGAGCAAACAATGAGCAGTTCTTC
clone_size: few; v_call: TRBV14; j_call: TRBJ2-1; d_call: -; cdr3_aa: CASRVGGSYNEQFF; cdr3_nt: TGTGCCAGCCGGGTAGGGGGCTCCTACAATGAGCAGTTCTTC
clone_size: -; v_call: TRBV20-1; j_call: TRBJ2-3; d_call: -; cdr3_aa: CSAGSSGDTDTQYF; cdr3_nt: TGCAGTGCTGGTAGTAGCGGAGACACAGATACGCAGTATTTT
clone_size: few; v_call: TRBV7-9; j_call: TRBJ1-3; d_call: -; cdr3_aa: CASSTPWKDLSSGNTIYF; cdr3_nt: TGTGCCAGCAGCACCCCCTGGAAGGACCTCAGCTCTGGAAACACCATATATTTT
clone_size: medium-sized; v_call: TRBV29-1; j_call: TRBJ2-5; d_call: -; cdr3_aa: CSVETGGGETQYF; cdr3_nt: TGCAGCGTTGAAACCGGGGGTGGAGAGACCCAGTACTTC
clone_size: -; v_call: TRBV2; j_call: TRBJ2-7; d_call: -; cdr3_aa: CASSASGVGEQYF; cdr3_nt: TGTGCCAGCAGTGCATCTGGGGTTGGTGAGCAGTACTTC
clone_size: -; v_call: TRBV4-2; j_call: TRBJ1-2; d_call: -; cdr3_aa: CASGPISGDGYTF; cdr3_nt: TGTGCCAGCGGTCCCATTTCAGGAGATGGCTACACCTTC
clone_size: few; v_call: TRBV29-1; j_call: TRBJ2-4; d_call: -; cdr3_aa: CSVEVPQLAKNIQYF; cdr3_nt: TGCAGCGTTGAAGTCCCCCAGTTGGCCAAAAACATTCAGTACTTC
clone_size: few; v_call: TRBV20-1; j_call: TRBJ2-7; d_call: -; cdr3_aa: CSARIRVWEQYF; cdr3_nt: TGCAGTGCTAGAATCCGGGTGTGGGAGCAGTACTTC
clone_size: -; v_call: TRBV9; j_call: TRBJ2-2; d_call: TRBD1; cdr3_aa: CASSDRQGEINTGELFF; cdr3_nt: TGTGCCAGCAGCGACCGACAGGGGGAGATAAACACCGGGGAGCTGTTTTTT
clone_size: -; v_call: TRBV5-1; j_call: TRBJ2-3; d_call: TRBD2; cdr3_aa: CASSAGPLAGDTQYF; cdr3_nt: TGCGCCAGCAGCGCGGGACCTCTAGCGGGAGATACGCAGTATTTT
clone_size: few; v_call: TRBV7-3; j_call: TRBJ2-7; d_call: TRBD2; cdr3_aa: CASSRSSWEGEKRYYEQYF; cdr3_nt: TGTGCCAGCAGCCGCTCCTCGTGGGAGGGTGAAAAGAGGTATTACGAGCAGTACTTC
clone_size: -; v_call: TRBV20-1; j_call: TRBJ1-4; d_call: -; cdr3_aa: CSARESSRWNEKLFF; cdr3_nt: TGCAGTGCTAGAGAATCTTCCAGATGGAATGAAAAACTGTTTTTT
clone_size: -; v_call: TRBV20-1; j_call: TRBJ1-5; d_call: -; cdr3_aa: CSASTTPRGSNQPQHF; cdr3_nt: TGCAGTGCTAGCACAACTCCCCGGGGCAGCAATCAGCCCCAGCATTTT
clone_size: many; v_call: TRBV6-5; j_call: TRBJ2-5; d_call: TRBD2; cdr3_aa: CASRPHTSGQETQYF; cdr3_nt: TGTGCCAGCAGGCCTCATACTAGCGGGCAAGAGACCCAGTACTTC
clone_size: few; v_call: TRBV7-8; j_call: TRBJ2-7; d_call: -; cdr3_aa: CASSRQGGRMYEQYF; cdr3_nt: TGTGCCAGCAGCCGCCAGGGGGGAAGGATGTACGAGCAGTACTTC
clone_size: few; v_call: TRBV15; j_call: TRBJ2-5; d_call: -; cdr3_aa: CATSRDRKGETQYF; cdr3_nt: TGTGCCACCAGCAGAGATCGAAAGGGAGAGACCCAGTACTTC
clone_size: -; v_call: TRBV30; j_call: TRBJ1-1; d_call: -; cdr3_aa: CAWVGSYTEAFF; cdr3_nt: TGTGCCTGGGTAGGCAGCTACACTGAAGCTTTCTTT
clone_size: -; v_call: TRBV7-2; j_call: TRBJ2-7; d_call: -; cdr3_aa: CASSLGGLGRDRNEQYF; cdr3_nt: TGTGCCAGCAGCTTGGGGGGGCTAGGCAGGGATAGGAACGAGCAGTACTTC
clone_size: few; v_call: TRBV7-9; j_call: TRBJ1-1; d_call: TRBD1; cdr3_aa: CASSPATGGEGDTEAFF; cdr3_nt: TGTGCCAGCAGCCCCGCGACAGGGGGCGAGGGGGACACTGAAGCTTTCTTT
clone_size: -; v_call: TRBV12-3/TRBV12-4; j_call: TRBJ2-1; d_call: -; cdr3_aa: CASSFWGGEQFF; cdr3_nt: TGTGCCAGCAGTTTCTGGGGTGGTGAGCAGTTCTTC
clone_size: -; v_call: TRBV6-2/TRBV6-3; j_call: TRBJ1-2; d_call: -; cdr3_aa: CASSYSKGVANYGYTF; cdr3_nt: TGTGCCAGCAGTTACTCGAAAGGGGTTGCGAACTATGGCTACACCTTC
clone_size: few; v_call: TRBV20-1; j_call: TRBJ2-5; d_call: -; cdr3_aa: CSARVPAAGETQYF; cdr3_nt: TGCAGTGCTAGAGTTCCTGCCGCAGGAGAGACCCAGTACTTC
clone_size: -; v_call: TRBV6-2/TRBV6-3; j_call: TRBJ2-2; d_call: TRBD2; cdr3_aa: CASSGLARPGELFF; cdr3_nt: TGTGCCAGCAGCGGACTAGCGAGGCCCGGGGAGCTGTTTTTT
clone_size: -; v_call: TRBV20-1; j_call: TRBJ2-7; d_call: TRBD1; cdr3_aa: CSAKSAGGLYEQYF; cdr3_nt: TGCAGTGCTAAGTCGGCAGGGGGCCTGTACGAGCAGTACTTC
clone_size: -; v_call: TRBV11-2; j_call: TRBJ1-3; d_call: -; cdr3_aa: CASSSPLRGEPRNTIYF; cdr3_nt: TGTGCCAGCAGCTCACCTTTGCGGGGGGAGCCTCGAAACACCATATATTTT
clone_size: -; v_call: TRBV29-1; j_call: TRBJ2-5; d_call: -; cdr3_aa: CSSAGGGLETQYF; cdr3_nt: TGCAGCTCGGCCGGTGGGGGATTGGAGACCCAGTACTTC
clone_size: -; v_call: TRBV7-6; j_call: TRBJ2-1; d_call: -; cdr3_aa: CASSSLREQFF; cdr3_nt: TGTGCCAGCAGCTCCCTGAGAGAGCAGTTCTTC
clone_size: few; v_call: TRBV7-9; j_call: TRBJ2-1; d_call: TRBD2; cdr3_aa: CASSFPLYSGKKYNEQFF; cdr3_nt: TGTGCCAGCAGCTTCCCTCTATATAGCGGGAAAAAATACAATGAGCAGTTCTTC
clone_size: -; v_call: TRBV12-5; j_call: TRBJ1-2; d_call: TRBD1; cdr3_aa: CASGLVPGTGGKYYGYTF; cdr3_nt: TGTGCTAGTGGTTTGGTACCGGGGACAGGGGGCAAGTACTATGGCTACACCTTC
clone_size: -; v_call: TRBV20-1; j_call: TRBJ2-7; d_call: TRBD1; cdr3_aa: CSARTGGSYEQYF; cdr3_nt: TGCAGTGCTAGGACAGGGGGCTCCTACGAGCAGTACTTC
clone_size: once; v_call: TRBV9; j_call: TRBJ2-1; d_call: -; cdr3_aa: CASSTSSVAYNEQFF; cdr3_nt: TGTGCCAGCAGCACCTCCTCGGTGGCCTACAATGAGCAGTTCTTC